The 21 T cell receptor beta chains reported below all come from one sample, sequenced in a study of T cells in Graves' hyperthyroidism and ophthalmopathy. What was amplified from RNA transcripts were TCR beta CDR3 regions. An initial round of RT-PCR targeting the TCR CDR3 relied on the HTBI primer set. Via MiXCR, TCRdb re-called the multiplex PCR reads, giving one row per CDR3 protein. The sample includes about 840,000 distinct CDR3 sequences, 38% of them seen just once. Sequencing input: blood. Source of these receptors: a man aged 18 to 30 with Graves' hyperthyroidism.

V gene TRBV9 combines with J gene TRBJ1-2, with D possibly matching TRBD1 (6 bases). V dropped 0 bases and J dropped 6 bases, with 12 bases sitting between them. Germline V gene data show CDR1 as SGDLS and CDR2 as YYNGEE. This CDR3 is built from 14 residues. The CDR3, as DNA: TGTGCCAGCAGCGTAGGATGGGGGGCACATGGCTACACCTTC. It is translated as CASSVGWGAHGYTF.

Regarding this clonotype: One base away lies a much larger clone, so this may be a sequencing read error. The V gene is TRBV19, the J gene TRBJ2-2; D is possibly TRBD2 (7 bases). The CDR3 is made up of 12 amino acids. In germline, CDR1 is LNHDA, CDR2 SQIVND (reference sequence). The chain's CDR3 is CATQGGAGEPFF. The CDR3, as DNA: TGTGCCACACAGGGAGGGGCCGGGGAGCCGTTTTTT.

In this sample, this clonotype turned up many times. V usage is TRBV10-3 and J usage is TRBJ2-7; 8 bases are a match to TRBD2. CDR3 size: 14 residues. The V and J ends lost 4 bases and 7 bases, in that order; junction bases with no gene match: 9. Per germline, CDR1 ENHRY and CDR2 SYGVKD. For the CDR3, the DNA is TGTGCCATCAGTGTCTCGGGGGGGGCGGGTGAGCAGTACTTC. Residues: CAISVSGGAGEQYF.

On this clonotype: One end of the junction varies from germline; a read error may be responsible. V is TRBV10-3 and J is TRBJ2-7; 7 bases match TRBD1. CDR3 length: 17 residues. Germline-derived CDR1 and CDR2 are ENHRY and SYGVKD. The CDR3 bases are TGTGTCATCAGTGACTTATATGGGACAGTTAGCTCCTACGAGCAGTACTTC. This codes for CVISDLYGTVSSYEQYF.

Regarding this clonotype: A read error is possible here, since a much larger clone lies one base away. The CDR3 loop reads CSAGSSFYEQYF. The DNA for the CDR3 is TGCAGTGCTGGCTCAAGCTTCTACGAGCAGTACTTC. V usage is TRBV20-1 and J usage is TRBJ2-7; D uncertain. Per the germline V gene, CDR1 is DFQATT and CDR2 is SNEGSKA (reference sequence). The V end was cut by 5 bases, the J end by 3 bases, with 11 bases between. This CDR3 region has 12 residues.

The chain has TRBV2 and TRBJ1-1; 8 bases are a match to TRBD1. The length of the CDR3 is 20 residues. Germline assignment: CDR1 SNHLY and CDR2 FYNNEI. V lost 5 bases to trimming and J lost 2 bases; unmatched junction nucleotides: 22. In DNA form, the CDR3 reads TGTGCCAGCAGTTTATCGAGACGCAGGGGGCTACCTGCCCCTAACACTGAAGCTTTCTTT. Encoded protein: CASSLSRRRGLPAPNTEAFF.

The table lists this clonotype with many counts. The genes are TRBV15 and TRBJ2-5; D is unclear. Trimming stripped 3 bases from V and 5 bases from J, with 16 bases between. This CDR3 spans 15 amino acids. From germline, CDR1 is LNHNV and CDR2 YYDKDF (reference sequence). DNA of the CDR3: TGTGCCACCAGCAGGGATGGCGTTGATGGGGAGACCCAGTACTTC. This gives the protein CATSRDGVDGETQYF.

The CDR3: CATSRDWGRQYF. DNA for the CDR3: TGTGCCACCAGCAGAGATTGGGGACGACAGTACTTC. This sequence joins TRBV15 and TRBJ2-7; D may be TRBD1 or TRBD2 (5 bases each). The germline V and J ends were trimmed by 0 bases and 10 bases, with 10 bases remaining between them. From germline, CDR1 is LNHNV and CDR2 YYDKDF (reference sequence). This CDR3 is built from 12 residues.

In regard to this clonotype: Germline and junction disagree at one end, which may indicate a read error. V is TRBV10-3 and J is TRBJ1-5; 7 nucleotides line up with TRBD1. CDR1 and CDR2 (germline): ENHRY, SYGVKD. The CDR3 has 14 residues. CDR3 coding DNA: TGTGCCATCAGTGAGTCAGGGGGCAATAAGCCCCAGCATTTT. It yields the protein CAISESGGNKPQHF.

This clonotype was detected ten times or more. The chain carries TRBV2 and TRBJ1-1; possibly TRBD1 for D (5 bases). Germline V gene lookup returns CDR1 SNHLY and CDR2 FYNNEI. The length of the CDR3 is 16 residues. The V end was cut by 8 bases, the J end by 0 bases, with 19 bases between. CDR3 residues: CASVAVGDFLNTEAFF. The CDR3 region has the DNA TGTGCCAGCGTAGCCGTGGGGGACTTCTTGAACACTGAAGCTTTCTTT.

The rearrangement uses TRBV7-7 and TRBJ2-5; 10 nucleotides match TRBD2. The CDR3 extends over 16 amino acids. Germline trimming cut 5 bases from V and 4 bases from J; bases unmatched to any gene: 10. The germline V gene has CDR1 SSHAT and CDR2 FNYEAQ (reference sequence). The CDR3 loop reads CASSQGVLAGGETQYF. The CDR3 nucleotides read TGTGCCAGCAGCCAAGGAGTCTTAGCGGGGGGAGAGACCCAGTACTTC.

Remarks on this clonotype: Germline is not matched at one junction end, which may reflect a read error. This chain uses TRBV5-5 with TRBJ1-2; D unclear. Germline assignment: CDR1 SGHKS and CDR2 YYEKEE (reference sequence). The CDR3 has 15 amino acids. DNA for the CDR3: TGCGCCAGCAGCCATTCGGACGCGGGTAACTATGGCTACACCTTC. It yields the protein CASSHSDAGNYGYTF.

This clonotype came up many times. This chain links TRBV19 with TRBJ1-2; 8 positions match TRBD1. The CDR3 spans 15 residues. CDR1 is LNHDA and CDR2 is SQIVND in the germline V gene (reference sequence). V was pared by 7 bases and J by 4 bases, with 11 bases of the junction left unmatched. The DNA of the CDR3 is TGTGCCAGTAATCCAGATCGTGGGACAGGCTATGGCTACACCTTC. It specifies CASNPDRGTGYGYTF.

This clonotype was counted between two and nine times. The rearrangement links TRBV7-3 to TRBJ2-5; D is possibly TRBD1 or TRBD2 (5 bases each). The germline gives CDR1 SGHTA, CDR2 FQGTGA. The germline V and J ends were trimmed by 1 base and 0 bases, with 18 bases remaining between them. The CDR3 extends over 18 amino acids. The chain's CDR3 is CASSLNLVDGTDQETQYF. The DNA for the CDR3 is TGTGCCAGCAGCTTAAATCTTGTTGATGGGACGGACCAAGAGACCCAGTACTTC.

The count of this clonotype is one. Given a much more abundant clone one base away, this may be a read error. The chain is built from TRBV29-1 and TRBJ2-5; 8 nucleotides align to TRBD2. Germline values: CDR1 SQVTM, CDR2 ANQGSEA. The V and J ends lost 6 bases and 4 bases, in that order; junction bases with no gene match: 10. The CDR3 covers 14 residues. CDR3 sequence reads: CSVKGAGGRETQYF. The CDR3 DNA reads TGCAGCGTGAAGGGTGCGGGGGGCCGAGAGACCCAGTACTTC.

In regard to this clonotype: A read error may explain this, as a much larger clone is one base away. The chain links TRBV6-1 to TRBJ2-7, with D tentatively TRBD1 (6 bases). The germline V and J ends were trimmed by 5 bases and 5 bases, with 16 bases remaining between them. The CDR3 length is 14 residues. Per germline, CDR1 MNHNS and CDR2 SASEGT. Here the CDR3 reads CASSPGVTGHEQYF. CDR3 nucleotide sequence: TGTGCCAGCAGTCCAGGGGTAACCGGTCACGAGCAGTACTTC.

This rearrangement joins TRBV12-3 or TRBV12-4 to TRBJ1-5; a possible D gene is TRBD1 (6 bases). Trimming took 7 bases from V and 2 from J, leaving 18 bases between them. CDR3 length: 16 residues. CDR3 bases: TGTGCCAGCATTATCGCGGGGGCTAGTGGCAATCAGCCCCAGCATTTT. As protein: CASIIAGASGNQPQHF.

The chain carries TRBV9 and TRBJ2-2, with TRBD1 matching over 8 bases. The V gene end was trimmed by 4 bases and the J gene end by 2 bases; junction bases not matched to a gene: 7. This CDR3 is 16 amino acids long. CDR1 is SGDLS, CDR2 YYNGEE, per germline. DNA for the CDR3: TGTGCCAGCAGCCTCGGACAGGGTTTAAACACCGGGGAGCTGTTTTTT. This gives the protein CASSLGQGLNTGELFF.

Many counts were recorded for this clonotype. V usage is TRBV10-2 and J usage is TRBJ2-5; 9 bases align to TRBD1. The CDR3 extends over 14 amino acids. Trimming cost V 4 bases and J 1 base; bases outside gene matches: 1. Per germline, CDR1 WSHSY and CDR2 SAAADI. CDR3 bases: TGCGCCAGCAGTGCGACAGGGGGCCAAGAGACCCAGTACTTC. Its protein is CASSATGGQETQYF.

This clonotype was observed at least ten times. The chain employs TRBV4-2 and TRBJ1-6; 7 nucleotides match TRBD1. Trimming at V came to 0 bases and at J to 9 bases, leaving 2 bases not matched to a gene. Germline V gene sequence: CDR1 LGHNA, CDR2 YNFKEQ. This CDR3 spans 14 amino acids. The DNA for the CDR3 is TGTGCCAGCAGCCAAGACCCAGGGGGTTCACCCCTCCACTTT. Its translation is CASSQDPGGSPLHF.

The chain couples TRBV5-6 to TRBJ1-5; tentative D call: TRBD1 (5 bases). CDR3 length: 14 amino acids. Deletions cut 4 bases from V and 4 bases from J, with 12 bases between. CDR1 SGHDT and CDR2 YYEEEE come from the germline V gene. CDR3 coding DNA: TGTGCCAGCAGCGCCCGGGACGGTAATCAGCCCCAGCATTTT. It codes for CASSARDGNQPQHF. Full variable domain (remainder filled in from reference TRBV5-6 and TRBJ1-5): DAGVTQSPTHLIKTRGQQVTLRCSPKSGHDTVSWYQQALGQGPQFIFQYYEEEERQRGNFPDRFSGHQFPNYSSELNVNALLLGDSALYLCASSARDGNQPQHFGDGTRLSIL.